Listed here is a single TCR beta chain. The antigen is unknown. The data derive from a study of PD-1 blockade in classical Hodgkin lymphoma. Study-level findings and limits: Reports described newly diagnosed patients as having lower baseline TCR diversity than healthy donors. Factors driving the repertoire differences, possibly disease activity or prior therapy, remain undefined.

The CDR3 totals 15 residues. Trimming stripped 5 bases from V and 3 bases from J, with 13 bases between. Germline V lookup: CDR1 LNHDA, CDR2 SQIVND (reference sequence). Time point: newly diagnosed, previously untreated cHL patient sample. It was PBMCs in newly diagnosed, untreated classical Hodgkin lymphoma that served as comparison. TCRdb keeps only in-frame clones here, not all; method: immunoSEQ multiplex PCR. The sample has 16,000 or so clones, roughly 86% seen once; the top ten hold 7.5% to 9.5%. This clonotype was obtained from a human donor with classical Hodgkin lymphoma. Sequences were obtained from peripheral blood mononuclear cells (PBMCs). The chain recombines TRBV19 with TRBJ1-4; D is uncertain. CDR3 bases: TGTGCCAGTAGTGATTTGGAGAGGCCTAATGAAAAACTGTTTTTT. Translated: CASSDLERPNEKLFF. Full variable domain (remainder filled in from reference TRBV19 and TRBJ1-4): DGGITQSPKYLFRKEGQNVTLSCEQNLNHDAMYWYRQDPGQGLRLIYYSQIVNDFQKGDIAEGYSVSREKKESFPLTVTSAQKNPTAFYLCASSDLERPNEKLFFGSGTQLSVL.